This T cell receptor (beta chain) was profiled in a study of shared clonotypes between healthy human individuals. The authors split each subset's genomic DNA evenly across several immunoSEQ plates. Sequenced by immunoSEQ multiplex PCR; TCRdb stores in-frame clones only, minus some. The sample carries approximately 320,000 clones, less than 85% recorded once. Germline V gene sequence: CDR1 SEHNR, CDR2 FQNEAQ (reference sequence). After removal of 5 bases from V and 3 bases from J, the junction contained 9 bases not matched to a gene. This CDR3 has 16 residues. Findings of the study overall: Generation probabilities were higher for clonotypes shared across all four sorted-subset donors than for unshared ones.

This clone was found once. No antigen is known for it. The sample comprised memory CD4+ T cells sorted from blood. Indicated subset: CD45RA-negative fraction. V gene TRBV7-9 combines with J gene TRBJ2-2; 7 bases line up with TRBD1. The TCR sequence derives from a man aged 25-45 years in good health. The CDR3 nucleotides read TGTGCCAGCAGCCCACTTATAGGGGGCGACACCGGGGAGCTGTTTTTT. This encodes CASSPLIGGDTGELFF. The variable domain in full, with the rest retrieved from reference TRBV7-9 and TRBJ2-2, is DTGVSQNPRHKITKRGQNVTFRCDPISEHNRLYWYRQTLGQGPEFLTYFQNEAQLEKSRLLSDRFSAERPKGSFSTLEIQRTEQGDSAMYLCASSPLIGGDTGELFFGEGSRLTVL.